Each of the 29 T cell receptor beta chains below was sequenced from the same sample in a study of cytomegalovirus exposure and HLA in healthy donors listed by TCRdb under 2017. Libraries were prepared through the immunoSEQ multiplex PCR assay. Drawn from immuneACCESS, this table holds only the in-frame rearrangements with V and J called that TCRdb kept. Clones are partly lost; checked studies trace under half to an unresolved V gene and leave the rest unexplained. This sample lists approximately 190,000 clones; 75% to 90% were detected once. The ten top clones hold under 7.5% of the sample. Sequences were obtained from PBMCs. Receptors were obtained from a man aged 18 to 35 in good health and CMV-seropositive.

The chain joins TRBV9 to TRBJ2-7; 7 positions agree with TRBD2. CDR1 and CDR2 from the germline V gene are SGDLS and YYNGEE. The CDR3 contains 14 residues. The J segment lost 4 bases and the V segment lost 9 bases, leaving 13 bases of the junction unmatched. CDR3 DNA sequence: TGTGCCACCCCTAGCGGAGGGAGGGCTTACGAGCAGTACTTC. This codes for CATPSGGRAYEQYF.

The chain joins TRBV25-1 to TRBJ2-7, with D tentatively TRBD1 (6 bases). V dropped 2 bases and J dropped 3 bases, with 11 bases sitting between them. The length of the CDR3 is 14 residues. Germline CDR1 reads MGHDK; CDR2 reads SYGVNS. CDR3 coding DNA: TGTGCCAGCAGTGAACCAGGGGTGCACTACGAGCAGTACTTC. It specifies CASSEPGVHYEQYF.

This chain joins TRBV2 and TRBJ2-7; weak D call: TRBD2 (6 bases). Between the trimmed V and J ends, which lost 5 bases and 3 bases, there was a span of 11 bases. Per germline, CDR1 SNHLY and CDR2 FYNNEI. The CDR3 extends over 13 amino acids. CDR3 sequence (DNA): TGTGCCAGCAGTAGGGACTTAATCTACGAGCAGTACTTC. This encodes CASSRDLIYEQYF.

This chain connects TRBV19 to TRBJ2-2; D may be TRBD2 (5 bases). Trimming removed 4 bases at V and 8 bases at J, with 11 bases between. This CDR3 comprises 13 residues. Germline CDR1 and CDR2: LNHDA and SQIVND (reference sequence). In DNA form, the CDR3 reads TGTGCCAGTAGTACAACAACTAGAGGGGAGCTGTTTTTT. Translating it yields CASSTTTRGELFF. The complete variable domain, with remaining parts taken from reference TRBV19 and TRBJ2-2, reads DGGITQSPKYLFRKEGQNVTLSCEQNLNHDAMYWYRQDPGQGLRLIYYSQIVNDFQKGDIAEGYSVSREKKESFPLTVTSAQKNPTAFYLCASSTTTRGELFFGEGSRLTVL.

The rearrangement links TRBV28 to TRBJ2-1; no reliable D call. The germline V gene encodes CDR1 MDHEN and CDR2 SYDVKM. This CDR3 has 13 residues. The V gene lost 4 bases and the J gene lost 1 base, with 5 bases spanning the gap. For the CDR3, the DNA is TGTGCCAGCAGTTGGCAGTCCTACAATGAGCAGTTCTTC. Translating gives CASSWQSYNEQFF.

The chain carries TRBV6-5 and TRBJ2-5; 9 nucleotides align to TRBD1. The CDR3 sequence is 14 residues long. The V segment lost 2 bases and the J segment 4 bases; nucleotides outside the gene matches: 2. CDR1 and CDR2 from the germline V gene are MNHEY and SVGAGI. CDR3 nucleotide sequence: TGTGCCAGCAGTTACCTGGGACAGGGAGAGACCCAGTACTTC. Protein product: CASSYLGQGETQYF.

This chain connects TRBV7-2 to TRBJ2-1; D remains ambiguous. V lost 3 bases, J lost 8 bases, and 8 bases lay in between. Germline CDR1 and CDR2: SGHTA and FQGNSA. The CDR3 covers 12 residues. The CDR3 region is CASSFSSDEQFF. The CDR3 DNA reads TGTGCCAGCAGCTTTAGTTCGGATGAGCAGTTCTTC.

The chain recombines TRBV7-3 with TRBJ2-1; 9 bases fit TRBD2. CDR1 and CDR2 from the germline V gene are SGHTA and FQGTGA. J was trimmed by 0 bases and V by 0 bases; bases with no gene match: 3. CDR3 length: 17 residues. CDR3 residues: CASSLTISGSSYNEQFF. The CDR3 nucleotides are TGTGCCAGCAGCTTAACTATTAGCGGGAGCTCCTACAATGAGCAGTTCTTC.

CDR3 residues: CASSSPSYNEQFF. Written as DNA, the CDR3 is TGTGCCAGCAGCTCCCCGAGCTACAATGAGCAGTTCTTC. The chain recombines TRBV7-2 with TRBJ2-1, with no clear D. The V gene lost 4 bases and the J gene lost 3 bases, with 7 bases spanning the gap. From germline, CDR1 is SGHTA and CDR2 FQGNSA. This CDR3 has 13 amino acids. The full variable domain, in which reference TRBV7-2 and TRBJ2-1 provide the parts outside the CDR3, is GAGVSQSPSNKVTEKGKDVELRCDPISGHTALYWYRQSLGQGLEFLIYFQGNSAPDKSGLPSDRFSAERTGGSVSTLTIQRTQQEDSAVYLCASSSPSYNEQFFGPGTRLTVL.

This chain links TRBV6-1 with TRBJ1-3, with 10 bases aligning to TRBD1. The germline V gene encodes CDR1 MNHNS and CDR2 SASEGT. This CDR3 is 15 amino acids long. After removal of 6 bases from V and 4 bases from J, the junction contained 6 bases not matched to a gene. The CDR3 DNA reads as TGTGCCAGCAGAAAGGGACAGGGGACGGGAAACACCATATATTTT. Translating gives CASRKGQGTGNTIYF.

The rearrangement links TRBV5-1 to TRBJ2-2; the D gene is possibly TRBD2 (6 bases). The ends were cut back, 2 bases at V and 1 base at J, with 18 bases in the middle. Germline CDR1 reads SGHRS; CDR2 reads YFSETQ. CDR3 size: 18 residues. The DNA for the CDR3 is TGCGCCAGCAGCTTTACTAGCCCAAGGATCGGGAACACCGGGGAGCTGTTTTTT. Amino acid sequence: CASSFTSPRIGNTGELFF.

This chain connects TRBV19 to TRBJ2-7; 8 bases are shared with TRBD1. The CDR3 covers 13 residues. The ends lost 5 bases at V and 3 bases at J; junction bases unmatched: 3. Germline V gene lookup returns CDR1 LNHDA and CDR2 SQIVND (reference sequence). The chain's CDR3 is CASSLQGGYEQYF. The CDR3 DNA reads as TGTGCCAGTAGTCTACAGGGGGGCTACGAGCAGTACTTC.

This sequence joins TRBV15 and TRBJ1-2; no definite D call. The germline V gene has CDR1 LNHNV and CDR2 YYDKDF (reference sequence). This CDR3 is 15 amino acids long. V was pared by 0 bases and J by 5 bases, with 13 bases between. The chain's CDR3 is CATSRDRSGLYGYTF. The CDR3 nucleotides read TGTGCCACCAGCAGAGATCGGTCAGGCTTATATGGCTACACCTTC.

The rearrangement joins TRBV5-1 to TRBJ2-5, with 9 bases matching TRBD1. CDR3 size: 16 residues. The ends lost 0 bases at V and 5 bases at J; junction bases unmatched: 8. Germline loops: CDR1 SGHRS, CDR2 YFSETQ. The CDR3 bases are TGCGCCAGCAGCTTGGGACAGGGGGTCGGGACGGAGACCCAGTACTTC. This encodes CASSLGQGVGTETQYF.

The chain employs TRBV4-3 and TRBJ2-7; maybe TRBD1 (5 bases). V was trimmed by 2 bases and J by 2 bases, leaving 16 bases between them. The CDR3 is 16 residues long. CDR1 is LGHNA, CDR2 YSLEER, per germline. CDR3: CASSQREGGHPYEQYF. As DNA, the CDR3 is TGCGCCAGCAGCCAAAGGGAAGGCGGACACCCCTACGAGCAGTACTTC.

The CDR3 DNA reads TGTGCCAGCAGCACAACAGGGCACGGGGAGCTGTTTTTT. It yields the protein CASSTTGHGELFF. The chain recombines TRBV7-2 with TRBJ2-2, with D possibly being TRBD1 (6 bases). The CDR3 loop spans 13 amino acids. The germline V gene encodes CDR1 SGHTA and CDR2 FQGNSA. V lost 5 bases and J 7 bases, leaving 11 bases between the germline ends. Variable domain in full (rest from reference TRBV7-2 and TRBJ2-2): GAGVSQSPSNKVTEKGKDVELRCDPISGHTALYWYRQSLGQGLEFLIYFQGNSAPDKSGLPSDRFSAERTGGSVSTLTIQRTQQEDSAVYLCASSTTGHGELFFGEGSRLTVL.

The rearrangement uses TRBV29-1 and TRBJ2-7; 8 nucleotides align to TRBD1. The CDR3 consists of 12 residues. J gave up 7 bases and V 7 bases, and 9 bases lay outside the gene matches. Germline-derived CDR1 and CDR2 are SQVTM and ANQGSEA. The CDR3 coding sequence is TGCAGCGCCCCAGGGGGCGCGGGGGAGCAGTACTTC. It specifies CSAPGGAGEQYF.

The chain recombines TRBV5-4 with TRBJ1-1, with 8 positions matching TRBD1. The germline CDR1 and CDR2 sequences are SGHNT and YYREEE (reference sequence). After removal of 4 bases from V and 4 bases from J, the junction contained 9 bases not matched to a gene. This CDR3 contains 15 residues. The CDR3 loop is CASSPAGQGGTEAFF. CDR3 nucleotide sequence: TGTGCCAGCAGCCCGGCCGGACAGGGAGGCACTGAAGCTTTCTTT.

The chain uses TRBV10-3 and TRBJ2-1; 10 bases map to TRBD1. The CDR3 is 14 amino acids. V shed 11 bases, J shed 4 bases, and the junction held 8 bases outside the gene matches. Germline CDR1 reads ENHRY; CDR2 reads SYGVKD. In DNA form, the CDR3 reads TGTGCCTCTACCGGGACAGGGGTATACAATGAGCAGTTCTTC. This translates into CASTGTGVYNEQFF.

The V and J genes are TRBV2 and TRBJ1-5; 7 bases fit TRBD1. J lost 11 bases, V lost 7 bases, and 11 bases had no gene match. The CDR3 runs to 13 residues. CDR1 and CDR2 (germline): SNHLY, FYNNEI. CDR3 bases: TGTGCCAGCACCGAACCGGGACAGATATCCCAGCATTTT. It is translated as CASTEPGQISQHF.

The V gene is TRBV27, the J gene TRBJ2-7, with unresolved D. Germline values: CDR1 MNHEY, CDR2 SMNVEV (reference sequence). Trimming removed 1 base from V and 6 bases from J, with 10 bases in between. The CDR3 consists of 13 residues. In nucleotides, the CDR3 is TGTGCCAGCAGTTTATGGGTAAGGAGCGAGCAGTACTTC. Translated: CASSLWVRSEQYF.

This clone was detected many times. The gene calls are TRBV2 and TRBJ2-7; TRBD2 matches at 10 bases. This CDR3 has 14 residues. V lost 6 bases, J lost 7 bases, and 9 bases stayed unmatched. The germline gives CDR1 SNHLY, CDR2 FYNNEI. Written as DNA, the CDR3 is TGTGCCAGCAGCCCCGCTAGCGGGAGAGGTGAGCAGTACTTC. Translating gives CASSPASGRGEQYF.

In its sample, this clone was seen once. The chain couples TRBV19 to TRBJ2-1; 7 positions agree with TRBD1. The length of the CDR3 is 15 residues. CDR1 and CDR2 (germline): LNHDA, SQIVND (reference sequence). The V and J ends lost 3 bases and 8 bases, in that order; junction bases with no gene match: 10. DNA for the CDR3: TGTGCCAGTAGTATTGGTTCAGGGGGTCGATATGAGCAGTTCTTC. Its translation is CASSIGSGGRYEQFF. The whole variable domain, remainder taken from reference TRBV19 and TRBJ2-1, is DGGITQSPKYLFRKEGQNVTLSCEQNLNHDAMYWYRQDPGQGLRLIYYSQIVNDFQKGDIAEGYSVSREKKESFPLTVTSAQKNPTAFYLCASSIGSGGRYEQFFGPGTRLTVL.

This chain joins TRBV9 and TRBJ2-7, with 10 bases fitting TRBD1. Germline CDR1 and CDR2: SGDLS and YYNGEE. The V segment lost 0 bases and the J segment 7 bases; nucleotides outside the gene matches: 4. This CDR3 is 14 amino acids long. This chain's CDR3 is CASSVGQGAGEQYF. CDR3 sequence (DNA): TGTGCCAGCAGCGTAGGACAGGGGGCGGGGGAGCAGTACTTC.

The rearrangement links TRBV18 to TRBJ2-7; 10 nucleotides line up with TRBD2. V lost 3 bases, J lost 6 bases, and 8 bases stayed unmatched. The germline V gene has CDR1 KGHSH and CDR2 LQKENI. The CDR3 covers 15 residues. The CDR3 region is CASSPNSGRAGEQYF. The CDR3 DNA is TGTGCCAGCTCACCTAACAGCGGGAGGGCGGGCGAGCAGTACTTC.

The V and J genes are TRBV5-1 and TRBJ2-2, with unresolved D. This CDR3 has 14 amino acids. The germline V gene encodes CDR1 SGHRS and CDR2 YFSETQ. Deletions cut 4 bases from V and 5 bases from J, with 12 bases between. CDR3 DNA: TGCGCCAGCAGCATGCAGTCCACAACCGGGGAGCTGTTTTTT. Its translation is CASSMQSTTGELFF.

The genes are TRBV19 and TRBJ1-2; maybe TRBD1 (6 bases). CDR1 LNHDA and CDR2 SQIVND come from the germline V gene (reference sequence). The CDR3 consists of 13 residues. V lost 7 bases, J lost 8 bases, and 17 bases lay in between. The CDR3 reads CASTFVGTTGYTF. Written as DNA, the CDR3 is TGTGCCAGTACCTTCGTAGGGACAACGGGCTACACCTTC.

This clone occurred once. The chain recombines TRBV9 with TRBJ2-7, with 9 bases identical to TRBD1. The CDR3 has 17 residues. The trim removed 0 bases at V and 2 bases at J, leaving 9 bases unmatched. Per the germline V gene, CDR1 is SGDLS and CDR2 is YYNGEE. The CDR3 loop is CASSVGDRAPMPYEQYF. CDR3 nucleotides: TGTGCCAGCAGCGTAGGGGACAGGGCCCCAATGCCCTACGAGCAGTACTTC.

This chain uses TRBV14 with TRBJ2-2; D call uncertain. The length of the CDR3 is 13 residues. V gave up 5 bases and J gave up 5 bases, with 9 bases separating them. CDR1 and CDR2 (germline): SGHDN, FVKESK. The CDR3 DNA sequence: TGTGCCAGCAGCGTACAGTTAACCGGGGAGCTGTTTTTT. Amino acids: CASSVQLTGELFF.